This T cell receptor (beta chain) was documented in a study of T cell responses to AZD1222 COVID-19 vaccine. In the study overall: Analysis merged second doses at about 4 or about 12 weeks.

Remarks on this clone: Its antigen is not identified.

TCRdb's table, derived via immunoSEQ multiplex PCR, lists solely in-frame clones and lacks some. Of approximately 110,000 clones in the sample, roughly nine tenths were seen once. Whole-study findings and limits: Most donors were white British and more were female, and clonal diversity was possibly underestimated.

Looked up from germline, CDR1 is SGHRS and CDR2 is YFSETQ. With V trimmed by 4 bases and J by 5 bases, 13 bases remained unmatched. There are 17 residues in the CDR3. The chain links TRBV5-1 to TRBJ2-3, with TRBD1 matching over 10 bases. This specimen was peripheral blood, taken on day 0 of AZD1222 vaccination. This sequence was found in an adult in good health. The CDR3 nucleotides read TGCGCCAGCAGCGAGGACAGGGGGTTAACAAGGAAAGATACGCAGTATTTT. It is translated as CASSEDRGLTRKDTQYF.